This T cell receptor (beta chain) was recovered during a study of blood T cells in healthy people across ages. It was with a sample-barcoded 5' primer and a J-beta primer mix that a second PCR of about 7 to 12 cycles was run. TCRdb itself ran the 5' RACE reads through MiXCR, one entry per CDR3 protein. Of 710,000 or so distinct CDR3 sequences listed, approximately 31% are singletons. The CDR3 length is 15 residues. The V end lost 0 bases, the J end lost 2 bases, and 12 bases lay between the germline ends. Germline V lookup: CDR1 SGHRS, CDR2 YFSETQ. Notes on this clonotype: Its antigen remains unidentified.

General study points: One million T cells yielded diversity estimates that were considered underestimates. Changes seen in expanded clonotypes were possibly confounded by donor CMV status left unknown.

The chain couples TRBV5-1 to TRBJ2-7; D is unresolved. The clonotype originates from a woman of 80 years or more in good health. Sequencing used blood. CDR3 sequence reads: CASSLAGLPPYEQYF. In DNA, the CDR3 is TGCGCCAGCAGCTTGGCCGGTTTGCCCCCCTACGAGCAGTACTTC.